In its sample, the clone carrying this TCR beta chain was seen many times. TCRdb reprocessed the 5' RACE reads with MiXCR, giving one entry per CDR3 protein. The top ten clones hold approximately 2.7% of a sample with more than 95,000 distinct CDR3 sequences, roughly 6.8% of them seen once. The data derive from a study of T cells after yellow fever vaccination. The sequenced sample was CD4+ T cells sorted from PBMCs, obtained around 45 days after the first yellow fever vaccination. The receptor's source is a man between 18 and 29 years old who received the YFV17D yellow fever vaccine.

The CDR3 is CASRRTGGSSNQPQHF. CDR3 nucleotide sequence: TGTGCCAGCAGGCGGACAGGGGGTAGTAGCAATCAGCCCCAGCATTTT. The chain joins TRBV6-1 to TRBJ1-5; 10 bases map to TRBD1. V lost 6 bases and J lost 0; bases outside the gene matches: 5. From germline, CDR1 is MNHNS and CDR2 SASEGT. The CDR3 contains 16 residues.